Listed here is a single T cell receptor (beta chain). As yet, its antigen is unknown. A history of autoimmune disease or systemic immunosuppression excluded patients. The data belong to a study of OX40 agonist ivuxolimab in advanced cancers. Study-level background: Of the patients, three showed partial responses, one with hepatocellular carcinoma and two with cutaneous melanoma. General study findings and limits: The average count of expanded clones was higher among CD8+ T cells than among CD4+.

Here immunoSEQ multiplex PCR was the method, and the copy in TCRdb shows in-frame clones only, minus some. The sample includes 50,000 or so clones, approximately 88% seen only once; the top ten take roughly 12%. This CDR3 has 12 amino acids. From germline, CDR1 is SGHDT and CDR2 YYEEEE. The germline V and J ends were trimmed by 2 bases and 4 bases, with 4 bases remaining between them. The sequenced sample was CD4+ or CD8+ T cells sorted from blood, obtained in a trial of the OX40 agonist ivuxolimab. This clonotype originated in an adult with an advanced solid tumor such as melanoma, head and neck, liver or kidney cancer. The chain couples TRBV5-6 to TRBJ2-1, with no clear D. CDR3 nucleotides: TGTGCCAGCAGCTTATTTTACAATGAGCAGTTCTTC. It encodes CASSLFYNEQFF.